The source of this TCR beta chain is a study of blood T cell repertoires in COVID-19. As for the study in general: Sites across the United States, Italy and Spain contributed samples from acute and convalescent COVID-19. Sources were T cells, B-cell-depleted T cells, or PBMCs; the material itself was cDNA or gDNA.

J gave up 4 bases and V 6 bases, and 0 bases lay outside the gene matches. The CDR3 runs 12 residues. Germline lookup yields CDR1 MGHDK and CDR2 SYGVNS. Seattle's cohort entered during active infection and was followed longitudinally. Authors' processing steps: Reference gene primers were amplified, and this amplification served to estimate nucleated cell counts. Assay: immunoSEQ multiplex PCR; the TCRdb copy retains only in-frame clones and omits some. V, J and clone size derive from that table, while D and trimming were established from the DNA sequence. Among some 75,000 clones, approximately 86% were seen once, and the ten largest hold approximately 6.3%.

The chain is built from TRBV25-1 and TRBJ2-7, with TRBD2 matching over 10 bases. The sequence derives from a man aged 80 or over with COVID-19, enrolled during active disease. The sequenced sample consisted of peripheral blood. CDR3 nucleotides: TGTGCCAGCAGGACTAGCGGGTACGAGCAGTACTTC. It encodes CASRTSGYEQYF.